Listed below are T cell receptor beta chains from one sample, sequenced in a study of sequential checkpoint blockade in melanoma. Libraries were prepared by immunoSEQ multiplex PCR; TCRdb keeps only in-frame clonotypes and omits some of them. The sample records some 10,000 clones, around 73% being singletons. Specimen: CD8+ T cells sorted from blood (inferred from file names), collected from a patient given nivolumab and ipilimumab in sequence. Receptors were obtained from a human donor with melanoma. CDR3s leave out the opening cysteine and the closing phenylalanine or tryptophan.

V gene,J gene,CDR3 protein
TRBV7-9,TRBJ1-1,ASSLGASDTEAF
TRBV30,TRBJ2-3,AWSVGGTDTQY
TRBV15,TRBJ2-1,ATSRELDSGSWREYNEQF
TRBV30,TRBJ2-1,AWSVPFDGRAYNEQF
TRBV6-9,TRBJ1-2,ASSEGGQGAEGYT
TRBV13,TRBJ1-5,ASSSGTGGQPQH
TRBV25-1,TRBJ1-2,ATKGGQYGYT
TRBV6-5,TRBJ1-1,ASRITGVVNTEAF
TRBV5-3,TRBJ1-2,APRNNSIEYGYT
TRBV6-4,TRBJ1-1,ASSAGVGHTEAF
TRBV7-9,TRBJ1-4,ASSSNSGTGLEKLF
TRBV27,TRBJ1-3,ASRPRGSSGNTIY
TRBV6-6,TRBJ1-1,ASSYSQGQAF
TRBV6-1,TRBJ2-1,ASSDGGEQF
TRBV19,TRBJ2-5,ASSPAPGTSGRRETQY
TRBV7-9,TRBJ1-1,ASSLGQGSTEAF
TRBV7-9,TRBJ1-5,ASSSGTGYQPQH
TRBV4-2,TRBJ2-1,ASSQSGDYNEQF
TRBV5-1,TRBJ1-1,ASSLTPNTEAF
TRBV5-1,TRBJ2-1,ASSLGAGGLSYNEQF
TRBV6-4,TRBJ2-2,ASSDSPGLAGTGELF
TRBV27,TRBJ2-5,ASSLNVREQY
TRBV30,TRBJ2-2,AWSTGTPGELF
TRBV6-1,TRBJ1-5,ASSEEAGGHQPQH
TRBV29-1,TRBJ1-1,SVDAPGGLNTEAF
TRBV27,TRBJ1-2,ASSGGYGYT
TRBV4-1,TRBJ2-1,ASSQEQAHDEQF
TRBV7-9,TRBJ1-5,ASSSDSSSNQPQH
TRBV11-2,TRBJ2-2,ASSLTGGELF
TRBV7-9,TRBJ1-2,ASSLSGGGGYGYT
TRBV29-1,TRBJ2-1,SVSSSGNGEQF
TRBV10-1,TRBJ2-5,ASSPRENVETQY
TRBV5-8,TRBJ1-1,ASSLGGQGNTEAF
TRBV5-4,TRBJ2-2,ASSLASGGTYTGELF
TRBV15,TRBJ1-5,ATSRDRGNQPQH
TRBV6-1,TRBJ2-1,ASSEADNNEQF
TRBV2,TRBJ2-7,ASSDLPYRDRGPEQY